Shown below are 28 T cell receptor beta chains from a single sample sequenced in a study of a mutant IDH1 vaccine in newly diagnosed glioma. No cognate antigen is known for these TCRs. TCRdb's table, derived via immunoSEQ multiplex PCR, lists solely in-frame clones and lacks some. The table includes approximately 62,000 clones, roughly 84% detected once. The time point was: week 23, last vaccination. A single vaccine dose contained 300 ug of mutant IDH1 20-mer peptide, and topical imiquimod was used with it. This material consisted of PBMCs, taken from a glioma patient whose treatment included an IDH1 peptide vaccine. The receptors here all came from a man aged 25 to 40 with glioma.

The chain carries TRBV10-2 and TRBJ1-3, with 10 bases lining up with TRBD1. With V trimmed by 6 bases and J by 4 bases, 6 bases remained unmatched. The germline V gene has CDR1 WSHSY and CDR2 SAAADI. This CDR3 has 15 residues. CDR3 sequence: CASRDRGTGGNTIYF. CDR3 coding DNA: TGCGCCAGCAGGGACAGGGGGACTGGCGGAAACACCATATATTTT.

There are a few counts of this clone. J is TRBJ2-7 and V is TRBV4-2; a possible D gene is TRBD1 (5 bases). Trimming removed 1 base from V and 2 bases from J, with 12 bases in between. Per germline, CDR1 LGHNA and CDR2 YNFKEQ. The CDR3 sequence is 15 residues long. DNA of the CDR3: TGTGCCAGCAGCCAAGGGACACCGAAAACCTACGAGCAGTACTTC. This codes for CASSQGTPKTYEQYF.

The chain couples TRBV2 to TRBJ2-1; D is unclear. Germline CDR1 and CDR2: SNHLY and FYNNEI. V was pared by 6 bases and J by 4 bases, with 7 bases between. The CDR3 runs 12 residues. CDR3 loop: CASRDQYNEQFF. In DNA, the CDR3 is TGTGCCAGCAGGGACCAATACAATGAGCAGTTCTTC.

As concerns this clone: In the same sample, other DNA sequences code for this CDR3. V usage is TRBV30 and J usage is TRBJ2-3, with D tentatively TRBD2 (6 bases). CDR3 length equals 13 residues. V shed 0 bases and J shed 4 bases, with 8 bases lying between them. Germline CDR1 is GTSNPN and CDR2 is SVGIG (reference sequence). The CDR3 here is CAWSVRRADTQYF. Here the CDR3 DNA reads TGTGCCTGGAGTGTGAGGAGGGCAGATACGCAGTATTTT.

The gene calls are TRBV18 and TRBJ1-1; TRBD1 agrees at 7 bases. Germline V gives CDR1 KGHSH, CDR2 LQKENI. CDR3 length: 15 amino acids. Trimming removed 4 bases from V and 0 bases from J; junction bases left unmatched: 5. CDR3: CASSLSDRLNTEAFF. CDR3 DNA sequence: TGTGCCAGCTCACTATCGGACAGGCTGAACACTGAAGCTTTCTTT.

This clone was counted a single time. The chain uses TRBV4-1 and TRBJ2-5; 7 nucleotides agree with TRBD1. CDR3 size: 16 residues. The V gene end was trimmed by 4 bases and the J gene end by 1 base; junction bases not matched to a gene: 9. Per the germline V gene, CDR1 is MGHRA and CDR2 is YSYEKL. The CDR3 loop is CASSPNQDRSQETQYF. The CDR3 region has the DNA TGCGCCAGCAGCCCAAACCAGGACAGGAGCCAAGAGACCCAGTACTTC.

The chain has TRBV6-6 and TRBJ2-7; TRBD1 matches at 7 bases. This CDR3 is 13 amino acids long. Germline CDR1 reads MNHNY; CDR2 reads SVGAGI (reference sequence). J lost 4 bases, V lost 7 bases, and 7 bases had no gene match. CDR3 sequence (DNA): TGTGCCAGCATAAGGGGACAGAGTTACGAGCAGTACTTC. Translating it yields CASIRGQSYEQYF.

This clone appeared once. The chain couples TRBV13 to TRBJ1-6; tentative D call: TRBD1 (5 bases). This CDR3 spans 15 amino acids. CDR1 is PRHDT, CDR2 FYEKMQ, per germline (reference sequence). V gave up 3 bases and J gave up 7 bases, with 13 bases separating them. CDR3 nucleotides: TGTGCCAGCAGCTTCCAGGGAGGAATGAATTCACCCCTCCACTTT. It specifies CASSFQGGMNSPLHF.

This rearrangement joins TRBV19 to TRBJ1-1; D is unresolved. CDR3 length equals 12 residues. The V end was cut by 1 base, the J end by 1 base, with 1 base between. CDR1 is LNHDA and CDR2 is SQIVND in the germline V gene (reference sequence). Written as DNA, the CDR3 is TGTGCCAGTAGTATAGGGAACACTGAAGCTTTCTTT. This translates into CASSIGNTEAFF.

The V and J genes are TRBV2 and TRBJ2-7; D may correspond to TRBD1 or TRBD2 (6 bases each). The CDR3 is made up of 16 amino acids. V was shortened by 6 bases and J by 5 bases, with 23 bases between the two germline ends. Germline lookup yields CDR1 SNHLY and CDR2 FYNNEI. The CDR3 nucleotides read TGTGCCAGCAGAGGCAAAGGGTGGGGGGCGTTTGACGAGCAGTACTTC. This sequence encodes CASRGKGWGAFDEQYF.

This chain uses TRBV21-1 with TRBJ1-5. TRBV21-1 is an annotated pseudogene. This CDR3 region has 15 residues. The CDR3 is CASSKGGAGSQPQHF. The CDR3 region has the DNA TGTGCCAGCAGCAAAGGAGGGGCAGGGAGTCAGCCCCAGCATTTT.

This clone was seen just once. V is TRBV6-6 and J is TRBJ1-2; D uncertain. Trimming took 6 bases from V and 2 from J, leaving 16 bases between them. CDR3 size: 15 residues. Per germline, CDR1 MNHNY and CDR2 SVGAGI (reference sequence). This chain's CDR3 is CASRLITDKNYGYTF. The CDR3, as DNA: TGTGCCAGCAGACTTATTACTGACAAGAACTATGGCTACACCTTC.

The chain combines TRBV28 with TRBJ2-3; TRBD2 matches 8 bases. V was pared by 5 bases and J by 4 bases, with 8 bases of the junction left unmatched. This CDR3 spans 15 amino acids. CDR1 and CDR2 from the germline V gene are MDHEN and SYDVKM. The CDR3 DNA follows: TGTGCCAGCAGTCCGCCCGGGACTAGTTCAGATACGCAGTATTTT. Its translation is CASSPPGTSSDTQYF.

The gene calls are TRBV19 and TRBJ2-1; the match to TRBD2 covers 9 bases. Per germline, CDR1 LNHDA and CDR2 SQIVND (reference sequence). After removal of 3 bases from V and 7 bases from J, the junction contained 7 bases not matched to a gene. The CDR3 totals 15 residues. CDR3 sequence: CASSISLAGRNEQFF. The CDR3 nucleotides read TGTGCCAGTAGTATCTCGCTAGCGGGGAGGAATGAGCAGTTCTTC.

V is TRBV28 and J is TRBJ2-7; D is unresolved. V was clipped by 6 bases and J by 6 bases, with 18 bases between them. The length of the CDR3 is 14 residues. Germline CDR1 and CDR2: MDHEN and SYDVKM. The CDR3 region has the DNA TGTGCCAGCAGCACTCGGAGAAGCGCGAGCGAGCAGTACTTC. Translated, it gives CASSTRRSASEQYF.

The rearrangement links TRBV7-9 to TRBJ2-3; the match to TRBD1 covers 10 bases. Unmatched junction bases numbered 10, after V lost 5 bases and J lost 5 bases. The CDR3 is 16 amino acids. Germline values: CDR1 SEHNR, CDR2 FQNEAQ (reference sequence). The CDR3 loop reads CASSPPNRDRGDTQYF. In nucleotides, the CDR3 is TGTGCCAGCAGCCCACCCAACCGGGACAGGGGAGATACGCAGTATTTT.

The V and J genes are TRBV6-5 and TRBJ2-7, with no clear D. The CDR3 spans 14 residues. V shed 0 bases and J shed 7 bases, with 13 bases lying between them. Germline V gives CDR1 MNHEY, CDR2 SVGAGI. In nucleotides, the CDR3 is TGTGCCAGCAGTTACTCGGCTTCCTCTTGGGAGCAGTACTTC. Protein sequence: CASSYSASSWEQYF.

J is TRBJ1-5 and V is TRBV2; 7 positions agree with TRBD1. CDR1 SNHLY and CDR2 FYNNEI come from the germline V gene. The trim removed 6 bases at V and 6 bases at J, leaving 8 bases unmatched. The CDR3 has 14 residues. The DNA for the CDR3 is TGTGCCAGCAGCCGCGACAGGGATTTTCAGCCCCAGCATTTT. Amino acids: CASSRDRDFQPQHF.

V gene TRBV6-6 combines with J gene TRBJ1-2; TRBD1 might be the D (6 bases). Trimming shortened V by 2 bases and J by 5 bases, and 15 bases separated the two germline ends. This CDR3 contains 15 residues. The germline gives CDR1 MNHNY, CDR2 SVGAGI (reference sequence). The CDR3 loop is CASSYTSDRRYGYTF. CDR3 nucleotide sequence: TGTGCCAGCAGTTACACTTCCGACAGGCGGTATGGCTACACCTTC.

The chain has TRBV13 and TRBJ2-7; D is possibly TRBD1 (6 bases). Trimming removed 3 bases at V and 7 bases at J, with 19 bases between. CDR1 PRHDT and CDR2 FYEKMQ come from the germline V gene (reference sequence). This CDR3 comprises 15 residues. The CDR3 loop reads CASSFGNRDLEEQYF. The CDR3 coding sequence is TGTGCCAGCAGCTTCGGGAACAGGGACCTGGAGGAGCAGTACTTC.

V gene TRBV2 combines with J gene TRBJ2-1; D may correspond to TRBD1 or TRBD2 (5 bases each). Germline CDR1 and CDR2: SNHLY and FYNNEI. There are 13 residues in the CDR3. V was trimmed by 6 bases and J by 9 bases, leaving 15 bases between them. CDR3 region: CASRPGTPAEQFF. The DNA of the CDR3 is TGTGCCAGCAGACCCGGGACCCCTGCTGAGCAGTTCTTC. Filled out from reference TRBV2 and TRBJ2-1, the complete variable domain reads EPEVTQTPSHQVTQMGQEVILRCVPISNHLYFYWYRQILGQKVEFLVSFYNNEISEKSEIFDDQFSVERPDGSNFTLKIRSTKLEDSAMYFCASRPGTPAEQFFGPGTRLTVL.

The chain uses TRBV29-1 and TRBJ1-2; 11 nucleotides agree with TRBD1. CDR1 and CDR2 (germline): SQVTM, ANQGSEA. The junction had 8 bases not matched to a gene; V was cut back by 7 bases and J by 7 bases. This CDR3 comprises 13 residues. In nucleotides, the CDR3 is TGCAGCGCCCAAGGACAGGGGGCTCTTGGCTACACCTTC. Amino acid sequence: CSAQGQGALGYTF.

The chain recombines TRBV6-6 with TRBJ2-5, with D perhaps matching TRBD1 (6 bases). This CDR3 contains 16 residues. V lost 2 bases to trimming and J lost 7 bases, with 20 bases between them. The V gene's germline CDR1 is MNHNY and CDR2 SVGAGI (reference sequence). In DNA, the CDR3 is TGTGCCAGCAGTTACGGAGACAGGACACCGTCTGTGACCCAGTACTTC. Translation: CASSYGDRTPSVTQYF.

V usage is TRBV5-4 and J usage is TRBJ1-2; 8 bases fit TRBD1. The germline V gene encodes CDR1 SGHNT and CDR2 YYREEE (reference sequence). The length of the CDR3 is 14 residues. The V gene end was trimmed by 2 bases and the J gene end by 6 bases; junction bases not matched to a gene: 6. The CDR3 sequence is CASSFTGGHDGYTF. The CDR3 DNA is TGTGCCAGCAGCTTCACAGGGGGGCATGATGGCTACACCTTC. Filled out from reference TRBV5-4 and TRBJ1-2, the complete variable domain reads ETGVTQSPTHLIKTRGQQVTLRCSSQSGHNTVSWYQQALGQGPQFIFQYYREEENGRGNFPPRFSGLQFPNYSSELNVNALELDDSALYLCASSFTGGHDGYTFGSGTRLTVV.

V gene TRBV2 combines with J gene TRBJ1-5; D unclear. Trimming took off 5 bases at V and 1 base at J, with 6 bases between the two ends. The CDR3 extends over 13 amino acids. The germline V gene encodes CDR1 SNHLY and CDR2 FYNNEI. CDR3 nucleotide sequence: TGTGCCAGCAGTAGAAAAAGCAATCAGCCCCAGCATTTT. This sequence encodes CASSRKSNQPQHF. Drawing the rest from reference TRBV2 and TRBJ1-5, the complete variable domain is EPEVTQTPSHQVTQMGQEVILRCVPISNHLYFYWYRQILGQKVEFLVSFYNNEISEKSEIFDDQFSVERPDGSNFTLKIRSTKLEDSAMYFCASSRKSNQPQHFGDGTRLSIL.

The chain joins TRBV9 to TRBJ1-1, with 12 nucleotides matching TRBD1. V lost 3 bases and J lost 5; bases outside the gene matches: 11. The CDR3 length is 17 residues. The germline gives CDR1 SGDLS, CDR2 YYNGEE. CDR3 nucleotides: TGTGCCAGCAGCGCCGAGGGACAGGGGGCGGTGGGAACTGAAGCTTTCTTT. Encoded protein: CASSAEGQGAVGTEAFF.

This chain links TRBV18 with TRBJ2-5; 8 bases fit TRBD1. Per germline, CDR1 KGHSH and CDR2 LQKENI. V gave up 5 bases and J gave up 4 bases; unmatched junction bases: 3. This CDR3 region has 13 residues. The CDR3: CASSADRGETQYF. CDR3 nucleotides: TGTGCCAGCTCAGCAGACAGGGGAGAGACCCAGTACTTC.

J is TRBJ2-1 and V is TRBV11-3; possibly TRBD1 or TRBD2 for D (6 bases each). Germline lookup yields CDR1 SGHNT and CDR2 YENEEA. Trimming removed 2 bases from V and 1 base from J, with 12 bases in between. CDR3 length: 16 residues. This CDR3 reads CASSLSGGLSYNEQFF. CDR3 DNA: TGTGCCAGCAGCTTATCTGGGGGGCTTTCCTACAATGAGCAGTTCTTC. The full variable domain, its missing parts supplied by reference TRBV11-3 and TRBJ2-1, is EAGVVQSPRYKIIEKKQPVAFWCNPISGHNTLYWYLQNLGQGPELLIRYENEEAVDDSQLPKDRFSAERLKGVDSTLKIQPAELGDSAVYLCASSLSGGLSYNEQFFGPGTRLTVL.